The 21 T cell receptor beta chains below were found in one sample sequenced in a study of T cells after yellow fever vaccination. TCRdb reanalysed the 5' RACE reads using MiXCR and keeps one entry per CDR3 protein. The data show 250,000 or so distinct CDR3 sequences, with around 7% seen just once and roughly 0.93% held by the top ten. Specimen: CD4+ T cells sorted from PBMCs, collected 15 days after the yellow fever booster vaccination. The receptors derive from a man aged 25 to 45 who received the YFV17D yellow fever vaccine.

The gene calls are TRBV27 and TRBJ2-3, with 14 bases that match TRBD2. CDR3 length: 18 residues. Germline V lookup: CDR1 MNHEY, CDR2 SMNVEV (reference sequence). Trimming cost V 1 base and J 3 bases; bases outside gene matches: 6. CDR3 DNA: TGTGCCAGCAGTTTATTGGGACTAGCGGGAGTGTTGACAGATACGCAGTATTTT. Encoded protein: CASSLLGLAGVLTDTQYF.

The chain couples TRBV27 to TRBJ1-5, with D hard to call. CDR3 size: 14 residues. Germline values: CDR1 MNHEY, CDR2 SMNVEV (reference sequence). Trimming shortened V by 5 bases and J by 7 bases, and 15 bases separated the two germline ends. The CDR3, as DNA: TGTGCCAGCAGTCCCTCCTACCGGGGACAGCCCCAGCATTTT. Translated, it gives CASSPSYRGQPQHF.

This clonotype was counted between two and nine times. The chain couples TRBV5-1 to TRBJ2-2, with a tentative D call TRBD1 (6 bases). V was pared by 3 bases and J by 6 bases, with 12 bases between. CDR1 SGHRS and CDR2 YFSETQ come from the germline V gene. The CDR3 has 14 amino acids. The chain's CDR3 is CASSSWTVAGELFF. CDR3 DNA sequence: TGCGCCAGCAGCTCCTGGACAGTGGCCGGGGAGCTGTTTTTT.

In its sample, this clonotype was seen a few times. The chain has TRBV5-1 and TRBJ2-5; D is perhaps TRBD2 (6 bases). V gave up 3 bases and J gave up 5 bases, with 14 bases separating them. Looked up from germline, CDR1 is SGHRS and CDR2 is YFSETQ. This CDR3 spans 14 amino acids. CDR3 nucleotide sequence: TGCGCCAGCAGCTCGGACTACCCGGGCGAGACCCAGTACTTC. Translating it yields CASSSDYPGETQYF.

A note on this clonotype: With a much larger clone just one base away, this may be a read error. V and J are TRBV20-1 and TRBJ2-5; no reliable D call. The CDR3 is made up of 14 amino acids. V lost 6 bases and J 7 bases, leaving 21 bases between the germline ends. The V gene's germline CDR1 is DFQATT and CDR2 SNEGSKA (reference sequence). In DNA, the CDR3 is TGCAGTGCCCACTACGAACCCGGCCTCGGGACCCAGTACTTC. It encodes CSAHYEPGLGTQYF.

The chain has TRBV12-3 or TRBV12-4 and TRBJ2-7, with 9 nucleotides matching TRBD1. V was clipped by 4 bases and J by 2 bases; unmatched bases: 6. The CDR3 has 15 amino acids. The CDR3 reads CASSSATGGTYEQYF. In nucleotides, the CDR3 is TGTGCCAGCAGTTCGGCGACAGGGGGAACCTACGAGCAGTACTTC.

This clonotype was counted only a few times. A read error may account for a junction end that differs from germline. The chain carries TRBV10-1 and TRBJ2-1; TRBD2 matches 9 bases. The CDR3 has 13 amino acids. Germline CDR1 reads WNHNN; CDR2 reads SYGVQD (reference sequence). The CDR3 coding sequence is TGCGCCAGCAGTGGAGCGGGAGGACGCTACCTTCATTTC. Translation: CASSGAGGRYLHF.

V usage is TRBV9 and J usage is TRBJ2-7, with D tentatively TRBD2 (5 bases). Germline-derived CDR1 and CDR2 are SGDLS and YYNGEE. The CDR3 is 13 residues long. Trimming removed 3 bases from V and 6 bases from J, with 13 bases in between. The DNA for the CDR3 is TGTGCCAGCAGCGAACTAGAGGGTGGCGAGCAGTACTTC. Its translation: CASSELEGGEQYF. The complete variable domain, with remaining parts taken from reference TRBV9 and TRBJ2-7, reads DSGVTQTPKHLITATGQRVTLRCSPRSGDLSVYWYQQSLDQGLQFLIQYYNGEERAKGNILERFSAQQFPDLHSELNLSSLELGDSALYFCASSELEGGEQYFGPGTRLTVT.

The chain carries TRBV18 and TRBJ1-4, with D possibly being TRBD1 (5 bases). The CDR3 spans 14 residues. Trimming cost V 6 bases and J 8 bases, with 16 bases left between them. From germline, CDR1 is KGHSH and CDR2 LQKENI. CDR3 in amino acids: CASSAGPSEEKLFF. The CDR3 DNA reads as TGTGCCAGCTCGGCGGGGCCGAGTGAGGAAAAACTGTTTTTT.

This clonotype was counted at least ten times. Here the CDR3 reads CASSGLAGTGELFF. The CDR3 DNA sequence: TGTGCCAGCAGTGGGCTAGCGGGCACCGGGGAGCTGTTTTTT. The genes are TRBV25-1 and TRBJ2-2, with 8 bases aligning to TRBD2. CDR1 is MGHDK, CDR2 SYGVNS, per germline. With 4 bases clipped from V and 4 bases from J, the junction kept 2 bases outside the gene matches. CDR3 length equals 14 residues.

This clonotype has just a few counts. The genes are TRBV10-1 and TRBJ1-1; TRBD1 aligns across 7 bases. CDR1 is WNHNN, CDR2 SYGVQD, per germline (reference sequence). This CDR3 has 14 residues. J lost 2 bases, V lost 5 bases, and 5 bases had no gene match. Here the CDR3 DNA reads TGCGCCAGCAGTCGGGACAGACTAAACACTGAAGCTTTCTTT. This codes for CASSRDRLNTEAFF.

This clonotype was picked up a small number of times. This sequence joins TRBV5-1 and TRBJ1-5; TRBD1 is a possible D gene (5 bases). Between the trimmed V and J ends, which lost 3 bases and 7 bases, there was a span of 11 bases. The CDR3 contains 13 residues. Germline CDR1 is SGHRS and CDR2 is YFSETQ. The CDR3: CASSWDLTQPQHF. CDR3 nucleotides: TGCGCCAGCAGCTGGGACTTAACCCAGCCCCAGCATTTT.

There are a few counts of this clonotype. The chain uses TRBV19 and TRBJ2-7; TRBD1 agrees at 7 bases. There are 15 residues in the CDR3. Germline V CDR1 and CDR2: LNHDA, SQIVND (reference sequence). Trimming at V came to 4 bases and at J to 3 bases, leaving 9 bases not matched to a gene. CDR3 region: CASSKQGYPGYEQYF. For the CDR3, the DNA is TGTGCCAGTAGTAAACAGGGGTATCCCGGCTACGAGCAGTACTTC.

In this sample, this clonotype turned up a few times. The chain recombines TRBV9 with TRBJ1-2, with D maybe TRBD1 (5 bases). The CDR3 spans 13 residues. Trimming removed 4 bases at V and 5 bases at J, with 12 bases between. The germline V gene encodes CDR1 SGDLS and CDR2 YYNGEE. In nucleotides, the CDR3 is TGTGCCAGCAGCCCCCCCGGGGGGTATGGCTACACCTTC. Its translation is CASSPPGGYGYTF.

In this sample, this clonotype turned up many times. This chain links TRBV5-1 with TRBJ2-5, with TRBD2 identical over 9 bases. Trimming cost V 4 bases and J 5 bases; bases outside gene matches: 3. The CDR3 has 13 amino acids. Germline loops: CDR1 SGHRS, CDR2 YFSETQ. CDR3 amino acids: CASSLGLAETQYF. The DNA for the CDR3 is TGCGCCAGCAGCCTGGGACTAGCCGAGACCCAGTACTTC.

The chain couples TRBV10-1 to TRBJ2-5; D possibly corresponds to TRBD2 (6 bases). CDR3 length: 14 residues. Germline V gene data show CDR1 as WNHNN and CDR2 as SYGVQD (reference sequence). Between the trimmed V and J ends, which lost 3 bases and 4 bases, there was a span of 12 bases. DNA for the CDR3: TGCGCCAGCAGTGACGGAGGGCGGGGAGAGACCCAGTACTTC. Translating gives CASSDGGRGETQYF.

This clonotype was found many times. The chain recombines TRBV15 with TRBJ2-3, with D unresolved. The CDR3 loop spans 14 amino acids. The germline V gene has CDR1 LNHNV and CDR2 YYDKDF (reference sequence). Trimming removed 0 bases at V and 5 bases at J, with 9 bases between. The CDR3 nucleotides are TGTGCCACCAGCAGAGATTTGAAAGGAGATACGCAGTATTTT. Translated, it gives CATSRDLKGDTQYF.

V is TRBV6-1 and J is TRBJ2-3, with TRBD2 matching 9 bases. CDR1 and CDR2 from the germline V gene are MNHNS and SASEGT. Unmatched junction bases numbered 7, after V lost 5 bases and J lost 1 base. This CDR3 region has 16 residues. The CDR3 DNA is TGTGCCAGCAGTATCTATAGCGGGAGCGGCACAGATACGCAGTATTTT. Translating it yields CASSIYSGSGTDTQYF.

The CDR3 DNA sequence: TGTGCCAGCAGCCCAACCAGGGCAAATGATGAGCAGTTCTTC. It is translated as CASSPTRANDEQFF. The V call is TRBV7-2, the J call TRBJ2-1; tentative D call: TRBD1 (5 bases). V lost 5 bases, J lost 8 bases, and 16 bases lay in between. The CDR3 loop spans 14 amino acids. CDR1 and CDR2 (germline): SGHTA, FQGNSA.

The CDR3 DNA is TGCGCCAGCAGCCAAGATCGACAGCTCTACAATGAGCAGTTCTTC. Translating gives CASSQDRQLYNEQFF. This chain connects TRBV4-3 to TRBJ2-1; weak D call: TRBD1 (5 bases). With 0 bases removed from V and 3 bases from J, the gap between germline ends came to 9 bases. This CDR3 contains 15 residues. In germline, CDR1 is LGHNA, CDR2 YSLEER.

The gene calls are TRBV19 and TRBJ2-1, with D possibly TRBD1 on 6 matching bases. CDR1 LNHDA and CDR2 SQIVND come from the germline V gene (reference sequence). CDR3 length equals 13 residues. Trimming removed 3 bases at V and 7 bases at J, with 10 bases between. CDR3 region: CASSMAGANEQFF. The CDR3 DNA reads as TGTGCCAGTAGTATGGCAGGGGCAAATGAGCAGTTCTTC.